Reported below is one T cell receptor (beta chain). The data are from a study of blood T cell repertoires in COVID-19. Study-wide background: Samples taken during acute and convalescent COVID-19 were collected in the United States, Italy and Spain. PBMCs, B-cell-depleted T cells, or T cells were the source of the cDNA or gDNA that made up the material.

How the authors handled the data: Researchers report that nucleated cell counts were estimated from reference gene primer amplification. Generated by immunoSEQ multiplex PCR, the TCRdb table keeps only in-frame clones and is missing some. The DNA gave D and trimming, while V, J and clone size come from that table. This sample has around 240,000 clones, with about 90% found just once. Germline values: CDR1 MNHEY, CDR2 SVGEGT. With 5 bases clipped from V and 6 bases from J, the junction kept 8 bases outside the gene matches. The CDR3 spans 14 residues. V usage is TRBV6-2 or TRBV6-3 and J usage is TRBJ2-7, with 9 bases that match TRBD1. The receptor was isolated from a woman aged 25 to 45 who had recovered from COVID-19. Material: peripheral blood. In DNA, the CDR3 is TGTGCCAGCAGTCGGGACAGGGTGGTCGGCGAGCAGTACTTC. Encoded protein: CASSRDRVVGEQYF.